These T cell receptor beta chains were read from a single sample in a study of T cell responses to AZD1222 COVID-19 vaccine. Assay: immunoSEQ multiplex PCR; the TCRdb copy retains only in-frame clones and omits some. Among 86,000 or so clones listed, around 90% were seen once. Specimen: peripheral blood, collected on day 0 of MenACWY control vaccination. The origin of the receptors is an adult in good health. Each CDR3 is given with its conserved first and last residue. The D gene is left open where the match is weak. Clone size, where shown, is once, few, many, or a class for clones that have expanded.

TRBV5-6	15	.	.	TRBJ1-2	CASSLYRDSGYGYTF	TGTGCCAGCAGCTTGTACCGGGACTCAGGCTATGGCTACACCTTC
TRBV9	15	.	.	TRBJ2-2	CASSAGGQNTGELFF	TGTGCCAGCAGCGCCGGGGGACAGAACACCGGGGAGCTGTTTTTT
TRBV5-4	15	.	.	TRBJ2-1	CASSLVETIGSEQFF	TGTGCCAGCAGCTTGGTGGAAACAATCGGCTCCGAGCAGTTCTTC
TRBV10-3	14	once	TRBD1	TRBJ1-2	CAISNRGRPNGYTF	TGTGCCATCAGTAACAGGGGGCGGCCTAATGGCTACACCTTC
TRBV5-1	14	.	TRBD1	TRBJ1-2	CASSAPGQGYGYTF	TGCGCCAGCAGCGCGCCCGGACAGGGCTATGGCTACACCTTC
TRBV19	15	.	.	TRBJ1-4	CASNSRAATNEKLFF	TGTGCCAGTAACTCCAGAGCCGCAACTAATGAAAAACTGTTTTTT
TRBV6-6	11	once	.	TRBJ2-3	CASTSTQAQYF	TGTGCCAGCACCAGCACCCAGGCGCAGTATTTT
TRBV2	16	.	.	TRBJ2-1	CASSEITAFSYNEQFF	TGTGCCAGCAGCGAAATCACTGCGTTTTCCTACAATGAGCAGTTCTTC
TRBV7-2	12	.	.	TRBJ2-7	CASSLGTYEQYF	TGTGCCAGCAGCTTAGGGACCTACGAGCAGTACTTC
TRBV6-2/TRBV6-3	15	.	TRBD2	TRBJ2-1	CASSSRTSGGNEQFF	TGTGCCAGCAGTTCAAGGACTAGCGGGGGTAATGAGCAGTTCTTC
TRBV9	16	.	.	TRBJ2-6	CASSVGVSPGANVLTF	TGTGCCAGCAGCGTAGGGGTGAGTCCTGGGGCCAACGTCCTGACTTTC
TRBV5-1	17	.	TRBD2	TRBJ2-1	CASSFVGGRGVYNEQFF	TGCGCCAGCAGCTTCGTTGGCGGGAGGGGGGTCTACAATGAGCAGTTCTTC
TRBV6-2/TRBV6-3	15	.	TRBD2	TRBJ2-7	CASSYRIAGGHEQYF	TGTGCCAGCAGTTACAGGATAGCGGGAGGACACGAGCAGTACTTC
TRBV5-1	14	once	TRBD1	TRBJ1-1	CASSSGQTNTEAFF	TGCGCCAGCAGCTCGGGACAGACGAACACTGAAGCTTTCTTT
TRBV28	12	.	.	TRBJ2-7	CASRLSSYEQYF	TGTGCCAGCAGATTGAGCTCCTACGAGCAGTACTTC
TRBV5-1	18	.	.	TRBJ1-5	CASSPIMGSGRSNQPQHF	TGCGCCAGCAGCCCCATTATGGGTAGCGGAAGGAGCAATCAGCCCCAGCATTTT
TRBV28	13	.	.	TRBJ2-1	CASTPGYNNEQFF	TGTGCCAGCACCCCGGGGTATAACAATGAGCAGTTCTTC
TRBV14	16	.	TRBD2	TRBJ2-7	CASSQGGGRFSYEQYF	TGTGCCAGCAGCCAAGGCGGCGGGAGGTTCTCCTACGAGCAGTACTTC
TRBV10-2	14	.	.	TRBJ1-5	CASSVGSAGQPQHF	TGCGCCAGCAGTGTGGGTTCGGCTGGTCAGCCCCAGCATTTT
TRBV7-6	14	.	.	TRBJ2-2	CASSAVGNTGELFF	TGTGCCAGCAGCGCCGTAGGAAACACCGGGGAGCTGTTTTTT